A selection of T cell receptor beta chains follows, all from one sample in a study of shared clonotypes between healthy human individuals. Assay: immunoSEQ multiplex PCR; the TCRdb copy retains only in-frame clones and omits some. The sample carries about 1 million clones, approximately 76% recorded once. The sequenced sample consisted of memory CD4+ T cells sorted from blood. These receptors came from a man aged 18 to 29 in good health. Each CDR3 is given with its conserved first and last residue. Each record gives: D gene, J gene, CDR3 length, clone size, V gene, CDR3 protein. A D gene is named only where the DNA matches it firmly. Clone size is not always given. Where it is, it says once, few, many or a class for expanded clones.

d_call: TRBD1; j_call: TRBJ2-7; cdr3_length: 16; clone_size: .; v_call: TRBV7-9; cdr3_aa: CASNLGNRGGTYEQYF
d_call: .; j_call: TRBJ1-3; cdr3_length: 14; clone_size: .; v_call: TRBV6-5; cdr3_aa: CASTPSISGNTIYF
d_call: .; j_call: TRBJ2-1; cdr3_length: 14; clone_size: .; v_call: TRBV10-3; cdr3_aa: CAIRAGGSYNEQFF
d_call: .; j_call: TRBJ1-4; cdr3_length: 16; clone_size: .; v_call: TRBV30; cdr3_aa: CAWRGGGFSTNEKLFF
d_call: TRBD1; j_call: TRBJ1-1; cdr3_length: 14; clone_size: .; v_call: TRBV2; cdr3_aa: CASSERTGNTEAFF
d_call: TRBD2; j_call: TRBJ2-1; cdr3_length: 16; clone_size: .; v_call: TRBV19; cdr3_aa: CASSIGGLAGYNEQFF
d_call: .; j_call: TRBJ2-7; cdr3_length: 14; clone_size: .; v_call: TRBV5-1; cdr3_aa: CASSLVGERYEQYF
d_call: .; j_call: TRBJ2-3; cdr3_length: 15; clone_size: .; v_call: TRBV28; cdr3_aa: CASTDRGRYTDTQYF
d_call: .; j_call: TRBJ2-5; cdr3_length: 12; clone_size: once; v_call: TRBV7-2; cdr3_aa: CASSRQQETQYF
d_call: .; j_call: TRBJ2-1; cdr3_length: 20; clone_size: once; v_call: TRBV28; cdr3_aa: CASSLYFSAIGQPIYNEQFF
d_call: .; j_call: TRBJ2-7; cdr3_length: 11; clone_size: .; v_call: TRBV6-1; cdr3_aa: CASSEAPLQYF
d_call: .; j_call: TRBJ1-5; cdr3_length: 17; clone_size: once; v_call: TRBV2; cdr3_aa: CASSLMGSYQADQPQHF
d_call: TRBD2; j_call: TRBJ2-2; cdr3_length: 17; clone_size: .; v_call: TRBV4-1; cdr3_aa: CASSQDSLAENTGELFF
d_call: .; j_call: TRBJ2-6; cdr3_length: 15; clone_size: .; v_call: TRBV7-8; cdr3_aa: CASSFGSAGANVLTF
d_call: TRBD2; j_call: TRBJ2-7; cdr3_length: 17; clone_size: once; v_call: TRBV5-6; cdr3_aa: CASSSWTSGRAALEQYF
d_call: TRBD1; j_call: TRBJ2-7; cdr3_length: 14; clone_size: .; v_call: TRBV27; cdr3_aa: CASSLWGTGYEQYF
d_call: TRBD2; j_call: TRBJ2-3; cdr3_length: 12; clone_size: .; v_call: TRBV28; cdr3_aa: CTTSGNTDTQYF
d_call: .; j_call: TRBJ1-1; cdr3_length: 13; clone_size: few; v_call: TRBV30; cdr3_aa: CAWSGWEYTEAFF
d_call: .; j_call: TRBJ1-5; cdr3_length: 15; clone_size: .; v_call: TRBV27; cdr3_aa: CASSFGRGSNQPQHF
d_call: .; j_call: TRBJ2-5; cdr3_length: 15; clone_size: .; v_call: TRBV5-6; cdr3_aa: CASSLDRMYQETQYF
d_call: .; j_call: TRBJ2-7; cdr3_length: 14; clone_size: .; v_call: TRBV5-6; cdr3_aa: CASSLYAGSYEQYF
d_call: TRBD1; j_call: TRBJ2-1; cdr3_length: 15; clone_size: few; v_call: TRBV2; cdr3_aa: CASQDRDLSYNEQFF
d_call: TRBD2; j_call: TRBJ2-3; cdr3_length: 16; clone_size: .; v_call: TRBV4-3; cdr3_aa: CASSQGQGGLADTQYF
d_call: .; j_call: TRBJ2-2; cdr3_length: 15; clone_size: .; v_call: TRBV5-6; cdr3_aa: CASSLVGSNTGELFF
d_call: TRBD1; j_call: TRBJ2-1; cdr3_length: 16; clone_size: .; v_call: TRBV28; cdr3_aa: CASRRDRDTSYNEQFF
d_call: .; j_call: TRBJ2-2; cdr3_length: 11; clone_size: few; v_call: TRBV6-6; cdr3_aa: CASSNTGELFF
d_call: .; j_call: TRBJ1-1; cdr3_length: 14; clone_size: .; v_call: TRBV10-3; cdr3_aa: CAISYSGPSGEAFF
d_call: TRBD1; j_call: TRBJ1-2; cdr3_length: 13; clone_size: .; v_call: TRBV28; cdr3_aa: CASSPLYRGGYTF
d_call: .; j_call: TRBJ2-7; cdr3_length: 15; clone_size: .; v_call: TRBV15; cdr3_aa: CATSRDLAGPIEQYF
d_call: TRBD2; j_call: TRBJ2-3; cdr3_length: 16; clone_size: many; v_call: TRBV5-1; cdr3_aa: CASSLLTSGGTDTQYF
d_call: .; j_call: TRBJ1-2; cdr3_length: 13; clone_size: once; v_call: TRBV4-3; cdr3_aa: CASSQIDSQGYTF
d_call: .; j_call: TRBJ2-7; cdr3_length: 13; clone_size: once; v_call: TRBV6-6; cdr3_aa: CASSPRRTYEQYF
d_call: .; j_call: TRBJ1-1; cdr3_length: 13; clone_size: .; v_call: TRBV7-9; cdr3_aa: CASTGPVRTEAFF
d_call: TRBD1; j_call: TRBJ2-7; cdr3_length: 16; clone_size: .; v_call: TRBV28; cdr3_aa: CASSTPQGLMLGEQYF
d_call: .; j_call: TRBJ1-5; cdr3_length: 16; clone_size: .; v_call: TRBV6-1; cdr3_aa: CASSEASSQGNQPQHF
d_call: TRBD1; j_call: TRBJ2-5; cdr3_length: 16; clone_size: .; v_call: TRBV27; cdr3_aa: CASSFRQGALRETQYF
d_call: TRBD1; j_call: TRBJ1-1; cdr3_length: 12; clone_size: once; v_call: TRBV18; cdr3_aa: CASSRQTGEAFF
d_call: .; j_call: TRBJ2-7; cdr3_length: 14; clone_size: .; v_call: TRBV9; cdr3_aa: CASSVGLNSYEQYF
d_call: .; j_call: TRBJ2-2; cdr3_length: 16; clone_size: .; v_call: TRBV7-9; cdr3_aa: CASSWMAGVSTGELFF
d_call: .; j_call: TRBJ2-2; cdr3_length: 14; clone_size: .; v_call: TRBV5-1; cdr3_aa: CASSSPGVTGELFF
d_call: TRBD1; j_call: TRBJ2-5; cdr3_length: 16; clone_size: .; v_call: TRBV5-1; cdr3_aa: CASSLGPGTDQETQYF
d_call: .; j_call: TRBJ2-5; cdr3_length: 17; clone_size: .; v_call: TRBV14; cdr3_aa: CASSQVPNARGRETQYF
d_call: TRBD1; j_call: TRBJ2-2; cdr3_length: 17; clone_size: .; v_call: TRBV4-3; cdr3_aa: CASSPSFGTDNTGELFF
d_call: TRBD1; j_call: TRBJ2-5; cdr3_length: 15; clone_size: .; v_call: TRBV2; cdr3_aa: CASRLFGQGGETQYF
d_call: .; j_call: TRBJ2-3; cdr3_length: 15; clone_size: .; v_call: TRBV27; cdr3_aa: CASSLRGGRADTQYF
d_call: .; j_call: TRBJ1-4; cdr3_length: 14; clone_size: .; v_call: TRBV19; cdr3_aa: CASSTTGLKDELFF
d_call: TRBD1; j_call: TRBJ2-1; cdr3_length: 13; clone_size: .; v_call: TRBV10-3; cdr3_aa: CAIMDRAGNEQFF
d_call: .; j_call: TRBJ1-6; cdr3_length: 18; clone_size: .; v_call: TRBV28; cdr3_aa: CASSSPREASSYNSPLHF
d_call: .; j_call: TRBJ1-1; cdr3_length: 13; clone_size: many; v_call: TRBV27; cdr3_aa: CASKTRANTEAFF
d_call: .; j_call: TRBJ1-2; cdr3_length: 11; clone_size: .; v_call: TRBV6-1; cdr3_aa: CASRTDYGYTF
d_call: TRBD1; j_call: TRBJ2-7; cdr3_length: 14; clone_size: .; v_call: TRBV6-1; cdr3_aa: CASSGQGRAYEQYF
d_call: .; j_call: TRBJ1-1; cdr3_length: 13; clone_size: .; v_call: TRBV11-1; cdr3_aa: CASSPRVHTEAFF
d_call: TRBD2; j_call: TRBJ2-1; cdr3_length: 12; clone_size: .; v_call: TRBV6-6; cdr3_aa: CASSAGTSEQFF
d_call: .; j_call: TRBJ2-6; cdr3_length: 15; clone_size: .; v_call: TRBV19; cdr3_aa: CASSSGAHGANVLTF
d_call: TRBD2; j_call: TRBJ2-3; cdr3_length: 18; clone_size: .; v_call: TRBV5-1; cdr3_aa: CASSLAVSGGAGTDTQYF
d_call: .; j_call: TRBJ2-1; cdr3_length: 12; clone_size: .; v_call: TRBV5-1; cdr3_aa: CASSLRANEQFF
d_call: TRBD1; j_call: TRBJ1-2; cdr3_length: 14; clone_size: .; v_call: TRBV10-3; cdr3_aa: CATLDRVTNYGYTF
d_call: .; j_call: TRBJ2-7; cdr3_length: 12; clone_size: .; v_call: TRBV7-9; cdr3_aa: CASSSQGNEQYF